The T cell receptor (beta chain) described here comes from a study of blood T cell repertoires in COVID-19 (TCRdb year 2020). Concerning the study at large: Collaborator samples came from the United States, Italy and Spain and covered acute and convalescent phases of COVID-19. Samples were obtained from the ongoing ImmuneRACE study (first 160 participants) and from about 1,300 subjects provided by 6 global collaborators. Deeply sampled blood TCRbeta repertoires from subjects exposed to, actively infected with, or recovered from COVID-19 were included in the dataset. A de-identified subject ID, COVID-19 status, age in years and sex were almost always included in the sample metadata. The repertoires were made available in a free public database intended to serve as a resource for research on the immune response to SARS-CoV-2. Where available, HLA class I and class II types were taken from metadata supplied by the sample provider and were not determined by assay-based typing. The material from the prospective study consisted of cDNA or gDNA derived from T cells, B-cell-depleted T cells, or PBMCs.

Points the paper makes about the study in general: How much clinical and demographic metadata was included differed by source and by participant, and the metadata was provided uncurated.

TCRbeta CDR3 regions were amplified from genomic DNA using the immunoSEQ Assay, a bias-controlled multiplex PCR. The source study handled its data this way. The number of nucleated cells in each sample was estimated from the amplification of reference gene primers within the assay. To quantify the absolute abundance of each unique TCRbeta CDR3 rearrangement, sequence reads were collapsed and filtered. For each sample, productive Simpson clonality was calculated as the square root of Simpson's diversity index over productive rearrangements. TCRdb retrieved this table from immuneACCESS and kept in-frame rearrangements only. Not all clones are present; in checked studies, unresolved V genes account for under half, and no reason is known for the remainder. That table is the source of V, J and clone size, and D and trimming were worked out from the DNA. The sample data list roughly 81,000 clones, and 91% of these were observed just once. Under 2.5% of the sample rests with the top ten.

Collaborating institutions collected whole blood in K2EDTA tubes following their own protocols. For TCRbeta analysis, collaborators shipped samples in one of three forms: frozen whole blood, isolated PBMCs, or DNA extracted from either of those sample types. On this clone: This clone's antigen is unknown. No qualities accompany the bases; no much larger clone lies one base away.

The CDR3 holds 13 amino acids from the cysteine to the phenylalanine. The sequence is cut down to CDR3 DNA, 39 bases in frame from base 1. Between the V and J ends, shortened by 6 bases and 3 bases respectively, the junction contains 8 bases. Input material: peripheral blood. This receptor chain uses TRBV12-3 or TRBV12-4 and TRBJ1-4; a weak D assignment points to TRBD1 (6 bases agree). The TCR originated in a woman between 45 and 60 years old in a cohort sampled during active COVID-19. The CDR3 protein is CASRGGPNEKLFF. In nucleotides, the sequence is TGTGCCAGCAGAGGGGGTCCTAATGAAAAACTGTTTTTT.